The 22 T cell receptor beta chains below were found in one sample sequenced in a study of identical twins (TCRdb year 2016). Library method: 5' RACE. TCRdb names Illumina HiSeq 2000 as the instrument used. Starting from the raw public reads, TCRdb applied fastp trimming at Q25, assembled clones with MiXCR and retained in-frame beta chains. One record per CDR3 amino acid sequence lists the most common genes and DNA. This sample lists about 700,000 distinct CDR3 sequences; 5.5% to 6.5% were detected once. The ten largest clones add up to approximately 1.6% of the sample. Sequenced material: naive T cells sorted from blood. The cell subset or site label, read with the paper, signifies: cells isolated with a human naive T-cell isolation kit. These receptors all stem from a man in his late teens or twenties in good health.

V usage is TRBV5-1 and J usage is TRBJ2-3, with 8 bases lining up with TRBD2. The CDR3 sequence is 15 residues long. From germline, CDR1 is SGHRS and CDR2 YFSETQ. The ends lost 0 bases at V and 3 bases at J; junction bases unmatched: 3. For the CDR3, the DNA is TGCGCCAGCAGCTTGGCAGCGGGAGTAACAGATACGCAGTATTTT. Protein sequence: CASSLAAGVTDTQYF. Together with reference TRBV5-1 and TRBJ2-3, the CDR3 gives the full variable domain: KAGVTQTPRYLIKTRGQQVTLSCSPISGHRSVSWYQQTPGQGLQFLFEYFSETQRNKGNFPGRFSGRQFSNSRSEMNVSTLELGDSALYLCASSLAAGVTDTQYFGPGTRLTVL.

The V and J genes are TRBV28 and TRBJ2-3; D is tentatively TRBD1 or TRBD2 (6 bases each). V was pared by 6 bases and J by 10 bases, with 17 bases between. The CDR3 extends over 13 amino acids. Germline CDR1 is MDHEN and CDR2 is SYDVKM. As DNA, the CDR3 is TGTGCCAGCAGCATCATGGGGGGCCGGTCGCAGTATTTT. It translates to CASSIMGGRSQYF.

There are a few counts of this clonotype. This chain connects TRBV12-3 or TRBV12-4 to TRBJ1-2; maybe TRBD1 (5 bases). The CDR3 length is 14 residues. Trimming shortened V by 5 bases and J by 0 bases, and 10 bases separated the two germline ends. The CDR3 loop reads CASSDSSANYGYTF. Written as DNA, the CDR3 is TGTGCCAGCAGTGACAGTTCAGCTAACTATGGCTACACCTTC.

This clonotype was seen only a few times. This chain joins TRBV24-1 and TRBJ2-3; 9 bases match TRBD2. Trimming at V came to 3 bases and at J to 6 bases, leaving 6 bases not matched to a gene. Per the germline V gene, CDR1 is KGHDR and CDR2 is SFDVKD. The CDR3 covers 15 residues. The CDR3 DNA is TGTGCCACCAGTGATGCAGCGGGGGGCCCGGATACGCAGTATTTT. Protein product: CATSDAAGGPDTQYF.

This clonotype was seen ten or more times. The CDR3 spells CASSQSVSPMALFF. The CDR3 DNA follows: TGTGCCAGCAGCCAGTCGGTATCCCCGATGGCGCTGTTTTTT. This chain connects TRBV3-1 to TRBJ2-2; no clear D. V gave up 3 bases and J gave up 13 bases, with 18 bases separating them. The length of the CDR3 is 14 residues. Germline V gene data show CDR1 as LGHDT and CDR2 as YNNKEL (reference sequence).

The chain combines TRBV20-1 with TRBJ1-4; D is possibly TRBD1 (5 bases). The CDR3 has 16 residues. Trimming took 1 base from V and 0 from J, leaving 12 bases between them. Germline assignment: CDR1 DFQATT and CDR2 SNEGSKA (reference sequence). CDR3 DNA: TGCAGTGCTAGAGGGGGAAGAGGGGCAACTAATGAAAAACTGTTTTTT. Its translation is CSARGGRGATNEKLFF.

The rearrangement joins TRBV6-2 or TRBV6-3 to TRBJ2-5; 8 bases are shared with TRBD2. The CDR3 has 15 residues. The germline V gene has CDR1 MNHEY and CDR2 SVGEGT. V was pared by 5 bases and J by 5 bases, with 10 bases of the junction left unmatched. The CDR3 region is CASSPLAGPYETQYF. CDR3 coding DNA: TGTGCCAGCAGTCCGTTAGCGGGACCTTACGAGACCCAGTACTTC.

This clonotype was found many times. The chain uses TRBV20-1 and TRBJ2-5; D is uncertain. V lost 3 bases to trimming and J lost 2 bases, with 10 bases between them. CDR1 and CDR2 (germline): DFQATT, SNEGSKA (reference sequence). This CDR3 contains 13 residues. CDR3 protein: CSASIPGQETQYF. In DNA form, the CDR3 reads TGCAGTGCTAGTATCCCAGGTCAAGAGACCCAGTACTTC.

There are many counts of this clonotype. The chain links TRBV20-1 to TRBJ2-1; 10 bases align to TRBD2. This CDR3 region has 15 residues. V shed 3 bases and J 4 bases; nucleotides not matched to a gene: 6. Germline CDR1 is DFQATT and CDR2 is SNEGSKA (reference sequence). The CDR3 protein is CSARSGTSAYNEQFF. Written as DNA, the CDR3 is TGCAGTGCTAGGAGTGGGACTAGCGCTTACAATGAGCAGTTCTTC.

Many counts were recorded for this clonotype. The rearrangement joins TRBV12-3 or TRBV12-4 to TRBJ1-3; D is unresolved. With 2 bases removed from V and 3 bases from J, the gap between germline ends came to 2 bases. This CDR3 has 12 amino acids. The CDR3 DNA reads as TGTGCCAGCAGTTTAATTGGAAACACCATATATTTT. Its translation: CASSLIGNTIYF.

This clonotype was detected ten times or more. The chain couples TRBV29-1 to TRBJ2-7, with 9 bases lining up with TRBD2. Trimming removed 7 bases from V and 5 bases from J; junction bases left unmatched: 15. Germline V gene lookup returns CDR1 SQVTM and CDR2 ANQGSEA. The CDR3 sequence is 15 residues long. In DNA form, the CDR3 reads TGCAGCGCAAGACTAGCGGAGAACCTTAACGACGAGCAGTACTTC. Translating gives CSARLAENLNDEQYF.

The V gene is TRBV18, the J gene TRBJ2-7, with TRBD1 identical over 9 bases. The germline V gene has CDR1 KGHSH and CDR2 LQKENI. The CDR3 is made up of 15 amino acids. Trimming removed 3 bases from V and 4 bases from J; junction bases left unmatched: 7. The CDR3 protein is CASSPGTGSLYEQYF. CDR3 DNA: TGTGCCAGCTCACCGGGGACAGGGAGTTTATACGAGCAGTACTTC.

This clonotype was seen ten or more times. The gene calls are TRBV7-9 and TRBJ2-1, with D possibly being TRBD1 (5 bases). The length of the CDR3 is 15 residues. Germline loops: CDR1 SEHNR, CDR2 FQNEAQ (reference sequence). V lost 8 bases and J 2 bases, leaving 16 bases between the germline ends. As DNA, the CDR3 is TGTGCCAGCTTTCCGTGGGGCTCGACCTACAATGAGCAGTTCTTC. It is translated as CASFPWGSTYNEQFF.

This chain links TRBV18 with TRBJ2-1, with D maybe TRBD2 (5 bases). The CDR3 is made up of 17 amino acids. Germline assignment: CDR1 KGHSH and CDR2 LQKENI. Trimming stripped 0 bases from V and 0 bases from J, with 12 bases between. CDR3 in amino acids: CASSPPEGGPSYNEQFF. The CDR3 DNA is TGTGCCAGCTCACCACCCGAAGGCGGGCCCTCCTACAATGAGCAGTTCTTC.

The sample holds a few counts of this clonotype. This rearrangement joins TRBV7-2 to TRBJ2-7; D is possibly TRBD1 (6 bases). V was clipped by 5 bases and J by 6 bases, with 17 bases between them. Looked up from germline, CDR1 is SGHTA and CDR2 is FQGNSA. CDR3 length: 14 residues. As DNA, the CDR3 is TGTGCCAGCAGCCAGATGAGGGGGACCGGCGAGCAGTACTTC. This sequence encodes CASSQMRGTGEQYF.

This clonotype was detected only a few times. This chain joins TRBV7-8 and TRBJ2-2; a possible D gene is TRBD1 (6 bases). CDR1 is SGHVS and CDR2 is FQNEAQ in the germline V gene. This CDR3 has 18 residues. V was clipped by 5 bases and J by 3 bases, with 22 bases between them. Written as DNA, the CDR3 is TGTGCCAGCAGCCACCGAAACTCAGGGGCCCGTTACACCGGGGAGCTGTTTTTT. It codes for CASSHRNSGARYTGELFF.

This clonotype was picked up a small number of times. V is TRBV12-3 or TRBV12-4 and J is TRBJ2-3; TRBD2 matches 8 bases. There are 15 residues in the CDR3. V lost 7 bases, J lost 7 bases, and 13 bases stayed unmatched. The CDR3 nucleotides are TGTGCCAGCACCCCGGGCAGCGGGGGCCCTTATACGCAGTATTTT. Its translation: CASTPGSGGPYTQYF.

The chain joins TRBV11-2 to TRBJ2-3; 11 bases agree with TRBD2. This CDR3 has 19 residues. Germline-derived CDR1 and CDR2 are SGHAT and FQNNGV. V dropped 2 bases and J dropped 1; count of bases not matched to a gene: 11. The CDR3 region has the DNA TGTGCCAGCAGCTTATACGGCCCTAGCGGGAGGATCCGCACAGATACGCAGTATTTT. This encodes CASSLYGPSGRIRTDTQYF.

CDR3 region: CSARDQRITGELFF. The CDR3 DNA is TGCAGTGCTAGAGATCAACGGATTACCGGGGAGCTGTTTTTT. The gene calls are TRBV20-1 and TRBJ2-2; D is ambiguous. This CDR3 region has 14 residues. Germline V lookup: CDR1 DFQATT, CDR2 SNEGSKA (reference sequence). The V end lost 0 bases, the J end lost 5 bases, and 10 bases lay between the germline ends.

CDR3 region: CASSFDRVAEAFF. The CDR3, as DNA: TGTGCCAGCAGCTTCGACAGGGTAGCGGAAGCTTTCTTT. The chain links TRBV7-2 to TRBJ1-1; 7 bases map to TRBD1. The J segment lost 8 bases and the V segment lost 3 bases, leaving 6 bases of the junction unmatched. The CDR3 loop spans 13 amino acids. Germline CDR1 is SGHTA and CDR2 is FQGNSA.

This clonotype has a count of ten or more. This chain joins TRBV20-1 and TRBJ2-2; the D call may be TRBD1 or TRBD2 (5 bases each). Trimming removed 5 bases at V and 0 bases at J, with 10 bases between. The V gene's germline CDR1 is DFQATT and CDR2 SNEGSKA (reference sequence). The length of the CDR3 is 14 residues. CDR3 protein: CSALRDPNTGELFF. The CDR3 DNA is TGCAGTGCTCTCCGGGACCCGAACACCGGGGAGCTGTTTTTT.

CDR3 DNA sequence: TGCGCCAGCAGCTCCAACCCGGCGGCCCAAGAGACCCAGTACTTC. This gives the protein CASSSNPAAQETQYF. The rearrangement uses TRBV5-1 and TRBJ2-5; no clear D gene. The V gene's germline CDR1 is SGHRS and CDR2 YFSETQ. The CDR3 is 15 residues long. The V end was cut by 3 bases, the J end by 1 base, with 13 bases between.